The rows below give T cell receptor beta chains drawn from one sample of a study of tumor-infiltrating lymphocytes in oesophageal squamous cell carcinoma. TCRdb reprocessed the PCR reads via MiXCR and lists one record per CDR3 protein. The data contain 20,000 or so distinct CDR3 sequences, 35% to 45% of them seen just once; the ten biggest clones take up about 39%. The material sequenced was esophageal tumor tissue. These receptors were collected from a male donor with esophageal squamous cell carcinoma. Both conserved end residues are part of each CDR3. Fields, in order: J gene, D gene, clone size, V gene, CDR3 DNA, CDR3 protein. D genes are given only for firm matches. Where a row states a size, it is once, few, many or the class of an expanded clone; other rows omit it.

>TRBJ2-1|-|-|TRBV7-3
TGTGCCAGCAGCTTAGTTCAGAGTAATTCACCCCTCCACTTC
CASSLVQSNSPLHF
>TRBJ1-2|-|many|TRBV28
TGTGCCAGCAGTAGTACAGGGCTCTATGGCTACACCTTC
CASSSTGLYGYTF
>TRBJ1-6|-|-|TRBV5-3
TGTGCCAGAAGCTCTCCGGGACTGAATTCACCCCTCCACTTT
CARSSPGLNSPLHF
>TRBJ2-1|-|-|TRBV6-1
TGTGCCAGCATCTCGGTTTACAATGAGCAGTTCTTC
CASISVYNEQFF
>TRBJ2-1|TRBD2|-|TRBV20-1
TGCAGTGCTAGAGGGACTAGCTGGGTTGGCGATGAGCAGTTCTTC
CSARGTSWVGDEQFF
>TRBJ2-1|TRBD1|many|TRBV5-1
TGCGCCAGCAGCCCTACAGGGGACCCAAGTGGCAATGAGCAGTTCTTC
CASSPTGDPSGNEQFF
>TRBJ2-3|-|few|TRBV5-1
TGCGCCAGCAGCCTCACGCCGGCGGCAGATACGCAGTATTTT
CASSLTPAADTQYF
>TRBJ2-7|TRBD1|-|TRBV7-2
TGTGCCAGCAGCCTACGACAGGGAACGGGCGAGCAGTACTTC
CASSLRQGTGEQYF
>TRBJ2-1|-|-|TRBV7-2
TGTGCCAGCAGCCGCGGGCGGCGAAATGAGCAGTTCTTC
CASSRGRRNEQFF
>TRBJ2-7|-|-|TRBV28
TGTGCCAGCAGTTTCTTGGGGGGCTACGAGCAGTACTTC
CASSFLGGYEQYF
>TRBJ2-7|-|medium-sized|TRBV7-8
TGTGCCAGCAGCTTGAAGAGAACCTACGAGCAGTACTTC
CASSLKRTYEQYF
>TRBJ2-5|-|-|TRBV7-2
TGTGCCAGCAGCCTAGAATCCCCCCCCCCGAAAGAGACCCAGTACTTC
CASSLESPPPKETQYF
>TRBJ2-2|-|once|TRBV7-6
TGTGCCAGCAGCTTAGTTGCGGTGAACACCGGGGAGCTGTTTTTT
CASSLVAVNTGELFF
>TRBJ2-7|-|many|TRBV6-1
TGTGCCAGCAGTCCGGGACTGTACTCCTACGAGCAGTACTTC
CASSPGLYSYEQYF
>TRBJ1-1|TRBD1|-|TRBV11-2
TGTGCCAGCAGCTCAAGGACAGGGAACACTGAAGCTTTCTTT
CASSSRTGNTEAFF
>TRBJ1-6|-|-|TRBV11-2
TGTGCCAGCAGCTCCCAACTAACAGGCGAGCAGTACTTT
CASSSQLTGEQYF
>TRBJ2-7|-|-|TRBV24-1
TGTGCCACCAGTCCCCCGCAGGGCTACGAGCAGTACTTC
CATSPPQGYEQYF
>TRBJ2-5|-|many|TRBV7-6
TGTGCCAGCAGCTTCAGGGAGGAGCAGTACTTC
CASSFREEQYF
>TRBJ2-7|-|many|TRBV7-9
TGTGCCAGCAGCCCTGACAGCCCCAGCTACGAGCAGTACTTC
CASSPDSPSYEQYF